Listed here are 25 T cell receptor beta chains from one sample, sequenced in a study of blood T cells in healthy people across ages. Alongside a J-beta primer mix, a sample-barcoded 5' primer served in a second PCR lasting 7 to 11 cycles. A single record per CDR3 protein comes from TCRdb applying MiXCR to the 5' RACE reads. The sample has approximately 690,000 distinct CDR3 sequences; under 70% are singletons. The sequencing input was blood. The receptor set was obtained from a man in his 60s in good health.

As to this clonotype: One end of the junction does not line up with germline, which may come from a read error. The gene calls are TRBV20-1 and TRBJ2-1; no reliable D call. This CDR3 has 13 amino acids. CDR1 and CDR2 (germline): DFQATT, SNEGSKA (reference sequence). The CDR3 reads CSAYLRSRHEQFF. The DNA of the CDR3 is TGCAGTGCTTACCTTAGATCGAGGCATGAACAGTTCTTC.

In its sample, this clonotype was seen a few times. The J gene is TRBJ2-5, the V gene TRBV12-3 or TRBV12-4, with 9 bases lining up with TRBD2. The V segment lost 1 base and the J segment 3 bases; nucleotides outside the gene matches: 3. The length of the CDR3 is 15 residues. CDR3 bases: TGTGCCAGCAGTTTAGGGCGGGGGGGGAAAGAGACCCAGTACTTC. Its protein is CASSLGRGGKETQYF.

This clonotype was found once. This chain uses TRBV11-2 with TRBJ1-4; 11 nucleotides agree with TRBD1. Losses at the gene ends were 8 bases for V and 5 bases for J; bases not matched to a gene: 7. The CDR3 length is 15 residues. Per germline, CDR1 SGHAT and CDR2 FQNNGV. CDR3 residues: CASRKGQGANEKLFF. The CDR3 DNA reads TGTGCCAGCCGCAAAGGACAGGGGGCAAATGAAAAACTGTTTTTT.

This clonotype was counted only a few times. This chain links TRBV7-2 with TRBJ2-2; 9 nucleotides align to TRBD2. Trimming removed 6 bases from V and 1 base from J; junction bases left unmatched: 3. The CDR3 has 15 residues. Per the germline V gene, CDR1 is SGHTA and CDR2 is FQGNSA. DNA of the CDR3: TGTGCCAGCAGAAAAGCGGGGGGGAACACCGGGGAGCTGTTTTTT. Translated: CASRKAGGNTGELFF.

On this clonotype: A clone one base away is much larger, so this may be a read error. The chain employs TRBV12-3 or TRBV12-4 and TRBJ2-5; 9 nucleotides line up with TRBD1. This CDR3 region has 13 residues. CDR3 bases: TGTGCCGGCAGTCGGACAGGGGTCGAGACCCAGTACTTC. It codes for CAGSRTGVETQYF.

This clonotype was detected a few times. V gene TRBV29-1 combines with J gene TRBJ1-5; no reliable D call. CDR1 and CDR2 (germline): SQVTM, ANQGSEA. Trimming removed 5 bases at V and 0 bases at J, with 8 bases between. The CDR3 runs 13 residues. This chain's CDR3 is CSVRNYSNQPQHF. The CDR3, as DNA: TGCAGCGTTAGGAACTATAGCAATCAGCCCCAGCATTTT.

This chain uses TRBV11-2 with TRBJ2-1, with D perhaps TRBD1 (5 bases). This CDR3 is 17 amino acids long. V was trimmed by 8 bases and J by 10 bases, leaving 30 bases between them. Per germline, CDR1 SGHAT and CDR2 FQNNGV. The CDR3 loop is CASLDRVFGRVPIEQFF. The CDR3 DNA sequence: TGTGCCAGCTTAGATCGGGTATTTGGCAGGGTACCTATCGAGCAGTTCTTC.

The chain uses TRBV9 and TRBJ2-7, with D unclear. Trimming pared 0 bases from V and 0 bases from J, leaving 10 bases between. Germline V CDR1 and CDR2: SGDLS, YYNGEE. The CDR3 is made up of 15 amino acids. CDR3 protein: CASSVEADGSYEQYF. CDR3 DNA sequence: TGTGCCAGCAGCGTAGAGGCGGATGGCTCCTACGAGCAGTACTTC.

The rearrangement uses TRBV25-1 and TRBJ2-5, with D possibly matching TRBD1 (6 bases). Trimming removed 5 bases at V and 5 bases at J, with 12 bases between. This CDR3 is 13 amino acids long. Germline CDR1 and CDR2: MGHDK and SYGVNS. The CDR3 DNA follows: TGTGCCAGCAGTCGACAGGATTGGGAGACCCAGTACTTC. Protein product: CASSRQDWETQYF. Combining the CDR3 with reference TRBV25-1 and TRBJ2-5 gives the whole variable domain EADIYQTPRYLVIGTGKKITLECSQTMGHDKMYWYQQDPGMELHLIHYSYGVNSTEKGDLSSESTVSRIRTEHFPLTLESARPSHTSQYLCASSRQDWETQYFGPGTRLLVL.

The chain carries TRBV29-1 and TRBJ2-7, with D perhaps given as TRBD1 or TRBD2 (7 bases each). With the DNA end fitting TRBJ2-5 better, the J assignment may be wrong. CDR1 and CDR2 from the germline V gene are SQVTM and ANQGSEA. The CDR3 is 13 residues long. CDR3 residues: CSVRNRGGETQYF. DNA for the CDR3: TGCAGCGTCCGAAACAGGGGAGGGGAGACCCAGTACTTC.

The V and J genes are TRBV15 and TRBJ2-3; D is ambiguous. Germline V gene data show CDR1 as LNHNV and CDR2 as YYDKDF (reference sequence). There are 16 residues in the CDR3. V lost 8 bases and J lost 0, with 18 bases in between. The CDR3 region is CATHIGNTASTDTQYF. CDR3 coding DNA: TGTGCCACCCACATTGGGAATACCGCTAGCACAGATACGCAGTATTTT.

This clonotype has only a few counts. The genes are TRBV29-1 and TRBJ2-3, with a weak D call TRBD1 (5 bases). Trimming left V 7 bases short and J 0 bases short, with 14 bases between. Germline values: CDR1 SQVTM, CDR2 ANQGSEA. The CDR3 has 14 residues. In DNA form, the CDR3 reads TGCAGCGCTCAAGGGGCAGGGAGCACAGATACGCAGTATTTT. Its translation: CSAQGAGSTDTQYF.

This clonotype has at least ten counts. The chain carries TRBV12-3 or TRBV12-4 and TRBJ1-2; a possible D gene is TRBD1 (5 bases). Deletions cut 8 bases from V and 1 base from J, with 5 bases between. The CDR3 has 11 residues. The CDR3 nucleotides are TGTGCCAGCGGGGGTAACTATGGCTACACCTTC. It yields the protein CASGGNYGYTF.

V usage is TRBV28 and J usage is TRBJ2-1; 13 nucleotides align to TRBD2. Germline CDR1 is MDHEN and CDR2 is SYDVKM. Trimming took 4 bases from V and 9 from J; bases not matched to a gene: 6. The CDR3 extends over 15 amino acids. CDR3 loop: CASSSLAGGRSEQFF. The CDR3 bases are TGTGCCAGCAGTTCACTAGCGGGGGGGCGAAGTGAGCAGTTCTTC.

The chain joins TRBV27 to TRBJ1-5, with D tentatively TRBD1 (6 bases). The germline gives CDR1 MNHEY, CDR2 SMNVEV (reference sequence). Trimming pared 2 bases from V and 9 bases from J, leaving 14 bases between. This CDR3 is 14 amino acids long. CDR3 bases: TGTGCCAGCAGTTTAGGGCAGGGGTTGGGGCCCCAGCATTTT. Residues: CASSLGQGLGPQHF.

The CDR3 DNA follows: TGTGCCAGCAGTGTAGGGGCGGCGGCGACGGGTGGCTACACCTTC. Translating it yields CASSVGAAATGGYTF. V and J are TRBV2 and TRBJ1-2, with D perhaps TRBD1 (5 bases). The CDR3 spans 15 residues. V shed 4 bases and J shed 7 bases, with 19 bases lying between them. Germline lookup yields CDR1 SNHLY and CDR2 FYNNEI.

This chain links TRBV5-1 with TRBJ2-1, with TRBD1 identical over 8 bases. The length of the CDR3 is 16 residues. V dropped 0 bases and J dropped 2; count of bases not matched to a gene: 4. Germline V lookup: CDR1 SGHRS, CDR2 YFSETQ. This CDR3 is CASSLGPGQAYNEQFF. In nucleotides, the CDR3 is TGCGCCAGCAGCTTGGGGCCGGGACAGGCCTACAATGAGCAGTTCTTC.

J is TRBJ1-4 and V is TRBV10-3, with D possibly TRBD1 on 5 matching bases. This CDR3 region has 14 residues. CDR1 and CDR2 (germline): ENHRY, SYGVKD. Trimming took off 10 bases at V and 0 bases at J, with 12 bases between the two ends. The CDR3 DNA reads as TGTGCCACCTGGCGAGGGGCAACTAATGAAAAACTGTTTTTT. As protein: CATWRGATNEKLFF.

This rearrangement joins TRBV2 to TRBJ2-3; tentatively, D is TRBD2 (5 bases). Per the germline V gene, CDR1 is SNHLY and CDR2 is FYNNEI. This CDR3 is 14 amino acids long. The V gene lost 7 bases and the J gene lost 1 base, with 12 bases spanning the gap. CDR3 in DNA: TGTGCCAGCATGGCTAGCTGGGGCACAGATACGCAGTATTTT. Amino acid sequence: CASMASWGTDTQYF.

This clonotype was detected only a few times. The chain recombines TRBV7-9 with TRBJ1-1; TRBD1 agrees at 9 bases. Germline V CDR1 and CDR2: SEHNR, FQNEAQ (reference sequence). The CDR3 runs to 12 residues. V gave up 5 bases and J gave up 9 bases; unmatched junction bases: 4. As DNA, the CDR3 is TGTGCCAGCAGCCAAGACAGGGGGAAAGCTTTCTTT. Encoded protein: CASSQDRGKAFF.

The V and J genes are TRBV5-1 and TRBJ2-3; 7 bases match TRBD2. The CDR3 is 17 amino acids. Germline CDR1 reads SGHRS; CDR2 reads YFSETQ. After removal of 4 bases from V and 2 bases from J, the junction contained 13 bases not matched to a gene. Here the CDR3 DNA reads TGCGCCAGCAGCCGTGCAGGCAGCGGGGAAATCACAGATACGCAGTATTTT. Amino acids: CASSRAGSGEITDTQYF.

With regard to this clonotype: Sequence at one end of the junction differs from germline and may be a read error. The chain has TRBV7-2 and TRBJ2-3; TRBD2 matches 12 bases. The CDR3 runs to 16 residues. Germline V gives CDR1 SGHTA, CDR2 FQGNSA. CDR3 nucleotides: TGCGCCAGCAGCTCACGGACTAGCGGGGCCACAGATACGCAGTATTTT. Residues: CASSSRTSGATDTQYF.

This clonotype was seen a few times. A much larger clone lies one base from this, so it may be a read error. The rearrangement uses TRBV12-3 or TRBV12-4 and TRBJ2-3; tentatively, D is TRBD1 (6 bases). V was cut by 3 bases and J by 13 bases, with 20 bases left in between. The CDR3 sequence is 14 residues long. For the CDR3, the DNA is TGTGCCAGCAGTTTTAGGGGGACCGGAGATGCGGAGTATTTT. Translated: CASSFRGTGDAEYF.

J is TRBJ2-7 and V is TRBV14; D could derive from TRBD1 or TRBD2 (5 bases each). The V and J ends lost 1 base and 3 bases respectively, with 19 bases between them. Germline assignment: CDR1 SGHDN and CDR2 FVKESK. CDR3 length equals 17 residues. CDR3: CASSQVGRDREGYEQYF. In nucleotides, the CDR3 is TGTGCCAGCAGCCAAGTCGGCCGCGACAGAGAGGGCTACGAGCAGTACTTC.

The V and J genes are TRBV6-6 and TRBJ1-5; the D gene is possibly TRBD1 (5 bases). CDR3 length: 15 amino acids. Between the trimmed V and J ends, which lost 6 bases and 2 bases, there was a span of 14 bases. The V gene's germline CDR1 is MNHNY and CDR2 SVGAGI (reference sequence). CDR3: CASSPVGHGNQPQHF. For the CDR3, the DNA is TGTGCCAGCAGCCCCGTGGGGCATGGCAATCAGCCCCAGCATTTT.